This T cell receptor beta chain was observed in a study of OX40 agonist ivuxolimab in advanced cancers. Overall study: Every 2 weeks, patients received ivuxolimab intravenously, dosed at 0.01 to 10 mg/kg.

The protocol was immunoSEQ multiplex PCR, while the TCRdb copy is restricted to in-frame clones and leaves out a portion. The sample yields under 15,000 clones, 84% seen once. A note on this clone: Its antigen is still unknown.

Study results and limitations: At doses 0.1 to 3.0 mg/kg, CD4+ and CD8+ clones expanded.

The receptor was isolated from an adult with an advanced solid tumor such as melanoma, head and neck, liver or kidney cancer. Material: CD4+ or CD8+ T cells sorted from blood, obtained in a trial of the OX40 agonist ivuxolimab.

CDR3 in amino acids: CATAWGQEQYF. Written as DNA, the CDR3 is TGTGCCACCGCATGGGGGCAGGAGCAGTACTTC. The rearrangement uses TRBV27 and TRBJ2-7, with D possibly TRBD1 on 6 matching bases. Germline-derived CDR1 and CDR2 are MNHEY and SMNVEV (reference sequence). The CDR3 length is 11 residues. V lost 10 bases to trimming and J lost 7 bases, with 14 bases between them.